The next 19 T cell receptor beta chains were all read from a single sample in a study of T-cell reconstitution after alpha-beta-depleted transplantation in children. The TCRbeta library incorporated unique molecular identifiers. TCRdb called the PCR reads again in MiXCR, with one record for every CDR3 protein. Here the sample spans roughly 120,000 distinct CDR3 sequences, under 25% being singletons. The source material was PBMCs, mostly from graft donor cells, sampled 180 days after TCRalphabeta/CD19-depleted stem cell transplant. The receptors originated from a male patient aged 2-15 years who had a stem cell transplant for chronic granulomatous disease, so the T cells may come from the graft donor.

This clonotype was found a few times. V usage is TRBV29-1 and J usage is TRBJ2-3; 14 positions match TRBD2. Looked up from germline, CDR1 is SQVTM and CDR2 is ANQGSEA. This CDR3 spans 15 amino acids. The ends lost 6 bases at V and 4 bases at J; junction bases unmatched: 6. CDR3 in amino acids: CSVMGLAGVADTQYF. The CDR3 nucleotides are TGCAGCGTCATGGGACTAGCGGGAGTAGCAGATACGCAGTATTTT.

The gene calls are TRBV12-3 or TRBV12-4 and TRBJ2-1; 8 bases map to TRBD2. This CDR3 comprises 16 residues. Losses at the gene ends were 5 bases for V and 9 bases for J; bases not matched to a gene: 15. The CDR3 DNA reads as TGTGCCAGCAGTCCCGCAGCGGGGGTCGGTAGGGGTGAGCAGTTCTTC. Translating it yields CASSPAAGVGRGEQFF.

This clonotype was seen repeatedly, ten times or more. Here the CDR3 reads CASSFRRGDNEQFF. DNA of the CDR3: TGCGCCAGCAGCTTCCGCCGAGGGGACAATGAGCAGTTCTTC. This rearrangement joins TRBV5-1 to TRBJ2-1, with D perhaps TRBD1 or TRBD2 (5 bases each). Germline V lookup: CDR1 SGHRS, CDR2 YFSETQ. CDR3 length: 14 residues. The ends were cut back, 2 bases at V and 5 bases at J, with 11 bases in the middle. The whole variable domain, remainder taken from reference TRBV5-1 and TRBJ2-1, is KAGVTQTPRYLIKTRGQQVTLSCSPISGHRSVSWYQQTPGQGLQFLFEYFSETQRNKGNFPGRFSGRQFSNSRSEMNVSTLELGDSALYLCASSFRRGDNEQFFGPGTRLTVL.

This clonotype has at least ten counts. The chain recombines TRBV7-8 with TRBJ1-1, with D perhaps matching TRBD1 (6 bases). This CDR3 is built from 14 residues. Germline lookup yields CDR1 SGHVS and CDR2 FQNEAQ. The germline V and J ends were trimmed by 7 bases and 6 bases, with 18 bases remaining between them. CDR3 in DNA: TGTGCCAGCACCCTCCTCACAGGGCTCCCTGAAGCTTTCTTT. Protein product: CASTLLTGLPEAFF.

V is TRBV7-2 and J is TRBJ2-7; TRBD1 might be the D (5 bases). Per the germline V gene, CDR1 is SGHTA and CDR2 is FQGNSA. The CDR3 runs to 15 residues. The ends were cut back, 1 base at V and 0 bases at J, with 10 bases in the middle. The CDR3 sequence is CASSLGQGPSYEQYF. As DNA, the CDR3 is TGTGCCAGCAGCTTAGGTCAGGGTCCCTCCTACGAGCAGTACTTC.

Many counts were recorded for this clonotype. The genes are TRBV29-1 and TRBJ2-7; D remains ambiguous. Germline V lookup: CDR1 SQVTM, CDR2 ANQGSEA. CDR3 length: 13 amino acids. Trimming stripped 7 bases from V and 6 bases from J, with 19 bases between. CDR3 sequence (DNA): TGCAGCGCCCGCAGCGATTCATCTACCGAGCAGTACTTC. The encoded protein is CSARSDSSTEQYF.

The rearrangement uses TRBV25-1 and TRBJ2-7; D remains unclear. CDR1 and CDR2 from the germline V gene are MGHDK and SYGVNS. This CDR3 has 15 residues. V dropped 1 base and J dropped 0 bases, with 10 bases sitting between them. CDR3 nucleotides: TGTGCCAGCAGTGAATCCGGCAGGAGCTCCTACGAGCAGTACTTC. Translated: CASSESGRSSYEQYF.

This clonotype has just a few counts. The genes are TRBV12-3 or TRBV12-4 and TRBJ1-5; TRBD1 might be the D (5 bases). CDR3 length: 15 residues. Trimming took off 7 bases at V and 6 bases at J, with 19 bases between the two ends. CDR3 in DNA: TGTGCCAGCATCCTGGACAAAACCACGGGTCAGCCCCAGCATTTT. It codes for CASILDKTTGQPQHF.

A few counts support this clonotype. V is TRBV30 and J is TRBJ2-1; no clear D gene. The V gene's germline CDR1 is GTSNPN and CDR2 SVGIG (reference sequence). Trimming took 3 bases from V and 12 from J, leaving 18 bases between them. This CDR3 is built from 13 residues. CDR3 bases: TGTGCCTGGAGGGGGAACCGCGAGGTGTGGCAGTTCTTC. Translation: CAWRGNREVWQFF.

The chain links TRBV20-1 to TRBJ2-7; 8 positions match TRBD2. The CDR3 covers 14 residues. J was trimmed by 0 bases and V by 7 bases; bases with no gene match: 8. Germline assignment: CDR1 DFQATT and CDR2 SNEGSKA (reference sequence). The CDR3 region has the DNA TGCAGTGTTCGTAGCGGGGCCAGCTCCTACGAGCAGTACTTC. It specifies CSVRSGASSYEQYF.

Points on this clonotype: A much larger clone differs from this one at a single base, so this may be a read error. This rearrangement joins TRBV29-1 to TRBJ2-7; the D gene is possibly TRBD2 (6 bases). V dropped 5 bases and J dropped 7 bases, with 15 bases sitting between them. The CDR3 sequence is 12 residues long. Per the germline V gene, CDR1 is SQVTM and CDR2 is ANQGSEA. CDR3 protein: CSVQRRVGEQYF. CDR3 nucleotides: TGCAGCGTTCAACGGAGGGTGGGAGAGCAGTACTTC.

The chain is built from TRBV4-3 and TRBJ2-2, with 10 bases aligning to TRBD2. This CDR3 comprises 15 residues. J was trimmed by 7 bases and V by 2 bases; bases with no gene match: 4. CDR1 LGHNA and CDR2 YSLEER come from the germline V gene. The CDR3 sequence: CASSQKGLASGELFF. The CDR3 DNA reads TGCGCCAGCAGCCAAAAGGGACTAGCGAGCGGGGAGCTGTTTTTT.

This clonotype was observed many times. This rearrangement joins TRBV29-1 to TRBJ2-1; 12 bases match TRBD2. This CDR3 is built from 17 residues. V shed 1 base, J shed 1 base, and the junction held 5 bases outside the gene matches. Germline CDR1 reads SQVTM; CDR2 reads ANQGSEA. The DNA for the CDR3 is TGCAGCGTTGAAGGGCTAGCGGGAGGGGGTTCCTACAATGAGCAGTTCTTC. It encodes CSVEGLAGGGSYNEQFF.

DNA of the CDR3: TGTGCCACCAGCAGAGAAGGGACAGGGGTGTACGAGCAGTACTTC. Translation: CATSREGTGVYEQYF. V usage is TRBV15 and J usage is TRBJ2-7; 10 nucleotides match TRBD1. V dropped 0 bases and J dropped 4; count of bases not matched to a gene: 3. The V gene's germline CDR1 is LNHNV and CDR2 YYDKDF (reference sequence). The CDR3 is 15 residues long.

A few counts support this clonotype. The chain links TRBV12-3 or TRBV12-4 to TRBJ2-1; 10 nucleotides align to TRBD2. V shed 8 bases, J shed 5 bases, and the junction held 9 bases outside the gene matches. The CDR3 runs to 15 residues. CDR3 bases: TGTGCCAGCCGAAACCGGACTAGCGGCCACAATGAGCAGTTCTTC. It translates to CASRNRTSGHNEQFF.

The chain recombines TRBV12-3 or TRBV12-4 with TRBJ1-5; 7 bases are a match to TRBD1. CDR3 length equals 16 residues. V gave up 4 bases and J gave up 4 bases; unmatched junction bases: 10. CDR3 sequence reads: CASSSSGGVGNQPQHF. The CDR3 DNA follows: TGTGCCAGCAGTTCTTCAGGGGGAGTAGGTAATCAGCCCCAGCATTTT.

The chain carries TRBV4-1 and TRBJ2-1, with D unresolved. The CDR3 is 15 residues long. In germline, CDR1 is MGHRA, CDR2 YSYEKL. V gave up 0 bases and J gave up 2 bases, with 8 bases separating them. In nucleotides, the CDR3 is TGCGCCAGCAGCCAAGAGCTGAGTCCCTACAATGAGCAGTTCTTC. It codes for CASSQELSPYNEQFF.

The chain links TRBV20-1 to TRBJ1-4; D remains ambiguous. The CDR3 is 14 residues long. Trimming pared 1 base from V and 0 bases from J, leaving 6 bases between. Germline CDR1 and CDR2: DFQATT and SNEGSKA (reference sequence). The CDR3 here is CSARGSATNEKLFF. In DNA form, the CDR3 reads TGCAGTGCTAGAGGCAGCGCAACTAATGAAAAACTGTTTTTT.

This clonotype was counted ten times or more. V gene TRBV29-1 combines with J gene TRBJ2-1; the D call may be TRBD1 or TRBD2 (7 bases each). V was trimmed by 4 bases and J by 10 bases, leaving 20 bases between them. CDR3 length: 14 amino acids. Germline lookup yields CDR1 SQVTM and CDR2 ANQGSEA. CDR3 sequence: CSVGTRGGGKEQFF. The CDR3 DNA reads TGCAGCGTTGGGACTAGGGGAGGGGGCAAGGAGCAGTTCTTC.